This paragraph reports one T cell receptor beta chain. Germline V gene data show CDR1 as MDHEN and CDR2 as SYDVKM. After removal of 9 bases from V and 4 bases from J, the junction contained 10 bases not matched to a gene. The CDR3 extends over 14 amino acids. Treatment here: oral pan-JAK inhibitor, 5-10 mg twice daily. This sample was taken from a study of CD8+ T cells in alopecia areata. Study details: Scalp area affected, as a percentage, set the severity score of treated patients.

In each case, RNA was isolated and then reverse transcribed into cDNA as the sequencing template. Method: immunoSEQ multiplex PCR; TCRdb's copy keeps in-frame clones and lacks some. Among roughly 120,000 clones listed, around 53% were seen once. The rearrangement joins TRBV28 to TRBJ2-5; TRBD2 aligns across 8 bases. The receptor was isolated from a human donor with alopecia areata. This specimen consisted of CD4+ T cells sorted from blood, obtained at week 4, from a patient treated with tofacitinib. The CDR3 bases are TGTGCCAGTCACATAGCGGGATCGGGAGAGACCCAGTACTTC. Its translation is CASHIAGSGETQYF.